This T cell receptor (beta chain) was recorded in a study of CD8 T cells in ankylosing spondylitis (dated by TCRdb to between 2016 and 2019). Some background on the complete study: The study profiled T cell receptor beta repertoires in healthy donors and ankylosing spondylitis patients to find disease-linked TCR variants. In total, the full study cohort was made up of some 100 healthy donors and about two dozen ankylosing spondylitis patients. Peripheral blood samples were taken, and synovial fluid was additionally collected from ankylosing spondylitis patients. What the study reported, not specific to this receptor: The disease-linked clones were reported as significantly enriched in matched synovial fluid samples from ankylosing spondylitis patients. The disease-linked clones showed a CD8+ phenotype and occurred at relatively low frequencies in peripheral blood. Blood from ankylosing spondylitis patients appeared to be characterized by a TCR beta motif composed of about eight highly homologous amino acid variants. Some motif variants had previously been reported in the synovial fluid and blood of reactive arthritis patients, which suggests shared mechanisms of disease initiation.

This clonotype was detected only once. Its antigen target is currently unknown. A junction end diverges from the germline sequence, so it may reflect a read error. The cysteine opens and the phenylalanine closes a CDR3 of 13 amino acids. The DNA shown is the 39-base CDR3, in frame from base 1. Sequences SGHVS (CDR1) and FQNEAQ (CDR2) are obtained from the germline V gene. The sample was run on an Illumina HiSeq 2500. TCR beta libraries were prepared by quantitative 5'-RACE with molecular barcodes. Per the authors' processing: A new computational method based on a probabilistic model of VDJ rearrangement was used to identify disease-linked TCR variants. TCRdb handled the public reads itself, with Q25 trimming in fastp and clone calling in MiXCR, and kept productive beta chains. Rows with a matching CDR3 protein are joined into one entry that keeps the most common DNA and genes. TCRdb, rather than the study authors, made the V and J calls. This sample is represented by about 44,000 distinct CDR3 sequences; 9.5% to 11% of them were singletons. The ten biggest clones cover roughly 1.3% of the sample.

The sequence was collected from a male donor with ankylosing spondylitis or in good health (not recorded which). Recombination linked TRBV7-8 to TRBJ2-7; the D segment could be TRBD1, given 5 matching bases. The sample consisted of blood, either unsorted or a sorted T cell fraction (not recorded which). The CDR3 sequence is CASSFHRTYERYF. The sequenced DNA: TGTGCCAGCAGCTTCCACAGGACCTACGAGCGGTACTTC.